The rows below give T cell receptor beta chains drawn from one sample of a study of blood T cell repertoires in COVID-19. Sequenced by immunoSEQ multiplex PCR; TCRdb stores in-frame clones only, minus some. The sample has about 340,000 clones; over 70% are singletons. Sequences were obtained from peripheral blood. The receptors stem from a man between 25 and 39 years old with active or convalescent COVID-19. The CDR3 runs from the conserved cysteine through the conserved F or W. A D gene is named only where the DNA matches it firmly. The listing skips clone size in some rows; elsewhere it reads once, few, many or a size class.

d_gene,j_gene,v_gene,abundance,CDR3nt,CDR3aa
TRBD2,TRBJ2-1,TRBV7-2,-,TGTGCCAGCAGCTCCTCAAGCGGGGGGGTTAATGAGCAGTTCTTC,CASSSSSGGVNEQFF
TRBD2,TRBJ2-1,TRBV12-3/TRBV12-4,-,TGTGCCAGCAGTTTGGCGGGAGGGGAGCAGTTCTTC,CASSLAGGEQFF
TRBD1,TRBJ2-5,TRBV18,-,TGTGCCAGCTCGCCCCGACAGGGCCCTCAAGAGACCCAGTACTTC,CASSPRQGPQETQYF
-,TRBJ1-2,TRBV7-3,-,TGTGCCAGCAGCTTAGGGGGGAGTGAGGCCAACTATGGCTACACCTTC,CASSLGGSEANYGYTF
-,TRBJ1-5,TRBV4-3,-,TGCGCCAGCAGCCAAGATTCAGGGATCAATCAGCCCCAGCATTTT,CASSQDSGINQPQHF
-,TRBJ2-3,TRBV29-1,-,TGCAGCGGAGGGGGGGGTACAGATACGCAGTATTTT,CSGGGGTDTQYF
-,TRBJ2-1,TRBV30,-,TGTGCCTGGGACCTGATAAGGCGGGAGCAGTTCTTC,CAWDLIRREQFF
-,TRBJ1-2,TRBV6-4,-,TGTGCCAGCAGTGACAGGACGGGAGGCTACACCTTC,CASSDRTGGYTF
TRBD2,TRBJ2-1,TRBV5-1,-,TGCGCCAGCAGCTTGGCTAGCGGGGGTGAGCAGTTCTTC,CASSLASGGEQFF
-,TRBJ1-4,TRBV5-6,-,TGTGCCAGCAGCCGGAGCGCGGGGGAAAAACTGTTTTTT,CASSRSAGEKLFF
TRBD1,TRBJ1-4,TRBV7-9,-,TGTGCCAGCAGCCCAACCGGGACAGGGGTCGCGAGAGAAAAACTGTTTTTT,CASSPTGTGVAREKLFF
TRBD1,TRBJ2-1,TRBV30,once,TGTGCCTGGGGGCTACAGGGGAATGAGCAGTTCTTC,CAWGLQGNEQFF
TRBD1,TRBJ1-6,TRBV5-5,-,TGTGCCAGCAGGCCCGGGACAGGGTATAATTCACCCCTCCACTTT,CASRPGTGYNSPLHF
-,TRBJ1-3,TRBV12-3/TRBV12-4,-,TGTGCCAGCAGCCCTTTCCAGGGAAACACCATATATTTT,CASSPFQGNTIYF
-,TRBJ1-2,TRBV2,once,TGTGCCAGCAGTGGACAGGACTTGTCCTACACCTTC,CASSGQDLSYTF
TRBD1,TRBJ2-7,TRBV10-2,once,TGCGCCAGCAGTGAGGGGTTTCGGGGGACAGGAAACTACGAGCAGTACTTC,CASSEGFRGTGNYEQYF
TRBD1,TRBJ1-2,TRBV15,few,TGTGCCACCAGCACCCGACAGGGGTACTATGGCTACACCTTC,CATSTRQGYYGYTF
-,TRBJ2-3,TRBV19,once,TGTGCCAGTAGTATGGGGGCCCCCCCAGATACGCAGTATTTT,CASSMGAPPDTQYF
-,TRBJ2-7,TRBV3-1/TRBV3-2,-,TGTGCCAGCAGTCCTAGTGGAGAAAGCTCCTACGAGCAGTACTTC,CASSPSGESSYEQYF
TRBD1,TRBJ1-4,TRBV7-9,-,TGTGCCAGCAGCGGGGGACAGGGTAAAGATTGGGAAAAACTGTTTTTT,CASSGGQGKDWEKLFF
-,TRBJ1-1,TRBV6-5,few,TGTGCCAGCAAAAGGGAGGTGGACACTGAAGCTTTCTTT,CASKREVDTEAFF
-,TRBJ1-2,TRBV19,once,TGTGCCAGTAGTTTCCCCGGAGGTTCTAACTATGGCTACACCTTC,CASSFPGGSNYGYTF
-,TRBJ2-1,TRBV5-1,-,TGCGCCAGCAGCGTCCAAGAGGGTGAGCAGTTCTTC,CASSVQEGEQFF
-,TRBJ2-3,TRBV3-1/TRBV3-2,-,TGTGCCAGCAGCCAAGGTTCTCGGGGTACGCAGTATTTT,CASSQGSRGTQYF
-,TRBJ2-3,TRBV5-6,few,TGTGCCAGCAGCTTGGGTAGTTGGCGGGGGCCGCTCACAGATACGCAGTATTTT,CASSLGSWRGPLTDTQYF
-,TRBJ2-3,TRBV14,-,TGTGCCAGCAGCTCCACCAGTTACGATACGCAGTATTTT,CASSSTSYDTQYF
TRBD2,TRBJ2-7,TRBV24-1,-,TGTGCCACCAGTGAGACTAGCGGGAGTCTTGGCGAGCAGTACTTC,CATSETSGSLGEQYF
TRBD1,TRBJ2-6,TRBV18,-,TGTGCCAGCTCACCTGGGACAGGGAGCTCTGGGGCCAACGTCCTGACTTTC,CASSPGTGSSGANVLTF
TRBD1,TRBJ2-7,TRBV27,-,TGTGCCAGCAGTTTAGGGACAGCTGTTACCTACGAGCAGTACTTC,CASSLGTAVTYEQYF
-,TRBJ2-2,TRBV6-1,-,TGTGCCAGCAGTGTCTTCGACACCTCGAACACCGGGGAGCTGTTTTTT,CASSVFDTSNTGELFF
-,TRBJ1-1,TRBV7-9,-,TGTGCCAGCAGCTTACACCACATGAACACTGAAGCTTTCTTT,CASSLHHMNTEAFF
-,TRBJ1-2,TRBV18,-,TGTGCCAGCTCACCAGATGAGGGTTCCTATGGCTACACCTTC,CASSPDEGSYGYTF
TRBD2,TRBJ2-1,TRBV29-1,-,TGCAGCGTCTTACCCCACGGACTAGCGGGAGGTGAGCAGTTCTTC,CSVLPHGLAGGEQFF
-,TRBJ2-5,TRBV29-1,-,TGCAGCGTTGGGACAGCGGTGGGGACCCAGTACTTC,CSVGTAVGTQYF
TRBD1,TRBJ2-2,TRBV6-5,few,TGTGCCAGCAGTTTGGGACAGGGACACGCCGGGGAGCTGTTTTTT,CASSLGQGHAGELFF
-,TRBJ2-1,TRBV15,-,TGTGCCACCAGCGGAGACTTCAATGAGCAGTTCTTC,CATSGDFNEQFF
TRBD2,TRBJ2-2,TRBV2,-,TGTGCCAGCCGACTAGCGGATAACACCGGGGAGCTGTTTTTT,CASRLADNTGELFF
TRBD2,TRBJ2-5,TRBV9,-,TGTGCCAGCAGCGTAGCGGGAGGCCTCCAAGAGACCCAGTACTTC,CASSVAGGLQETQYF
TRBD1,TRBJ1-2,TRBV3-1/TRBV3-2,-,TGTGCCAGCAGCCCGCGGACAGGGGGCTATGGCTACACCTTC,CASSPRTGGYGYTF
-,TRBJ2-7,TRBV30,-,TGTGCCTGGAGTACACTACGGGGATCCTACGAGCAGTACTTC,CAWSTLRGSYEQYF
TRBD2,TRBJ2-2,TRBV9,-,TGTGCCAGCAGCGTCCTAGCGGGAGGAGGTAACACCGGGGAGCTGTTTTTT,CASSVLAGGGNTGELFF
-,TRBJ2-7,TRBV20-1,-,TGCAGTGCTAGTTCCGGACTAAGCCTCCACGAGCAGTACTTC,CSASSGLSLHEQYF
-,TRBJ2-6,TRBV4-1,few,TGCGCCAGCAGCCCCACGGGCTCTGGGGCCAACGTCCTGACTTTC,CASSPTGSGANVLTF
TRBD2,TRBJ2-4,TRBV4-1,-,TGCGCCAGCAGCCTCCTTCCTGGACTAGCGGGAGGATACATTCAGTACTTC,CASSLLPGLAGGYIQYF
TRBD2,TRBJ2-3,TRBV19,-,TGTGCCAGTAGTATGGAGGTAGCGGGGGTCCTCTTTGCAGATACGCAGTATTTT,CASSMEVAGVLFADTQYF
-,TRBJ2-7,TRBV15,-,TGTGCCACCAGCAGAGAAGGGGCAGTGATTCCCTACGAGCAGTACTTC,CATSREGAVIPYEQYF